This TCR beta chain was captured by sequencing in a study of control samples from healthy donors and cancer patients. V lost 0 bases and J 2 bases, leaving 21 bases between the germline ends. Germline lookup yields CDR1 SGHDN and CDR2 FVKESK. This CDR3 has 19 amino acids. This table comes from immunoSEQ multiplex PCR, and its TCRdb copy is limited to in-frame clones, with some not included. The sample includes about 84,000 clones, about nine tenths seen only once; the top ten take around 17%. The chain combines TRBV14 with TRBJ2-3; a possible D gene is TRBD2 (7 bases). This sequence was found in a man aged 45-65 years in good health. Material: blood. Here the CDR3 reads CASSQDIRWEAGATDTQYF. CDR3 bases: TGTGCCAGCAGCCAAGATATTAGGTGGGAGGCGGGGGCCACAGATACGCAGTATTTT.